Below, 20 T cell receptor beta chains from the same sample are listed, as sequenced in a study of control samples from healthy donors and cancer patients. This table comes from immunoSEQ multiplex PCR, and its TCRdb copy is limited to in-frame clones, with some not included. The data contain about 170,000 clones, around nine tenths of them singletons. The sequenced sample was blood. The origin of the receptors is a woman aged 25 to 39 in good health.

This clone was picked up a small number of times. The rearrangement joins TRBV10-1 to TRBJ2-7, with 7 positions matching TRBD2. Germline V lookup: CDR1 WNHNN, CDR2 SYGVQD (reference sequence). J gave up 0 bases and V 2 bases, and 16 bases lay outside the gene matches. The CDR3 has 19 residues. The CDR3 sequence is CASSETGPSGVISSYEQYV. DNA of the CDR3: TGCGCCAGCAGTGAGACGGGGCCCAGCGGGGTTATAAGCTCCTACGAGCAGTACGTC.

V usage is TRBV5-1 and J usage is TRBJ1-5; D unclear. The CDR3 is made up of 14 amino acids. The ends were cut back, 8 bases at V and 5 bases at J, with 17 bases in the middle. In germline, CDR1 is SGHRS, CDR2 YFSETQ. CDR3 in amino acids: CASSRRAGDQPQHF. CDR3 nucleotides: TGCGCCAGTAGTCGCCGGGCTGGGGATCAGCCCCAGCATTTT.

This clone has only one observation. V is TRBV5-1 and J is TRBJ2-1; 7 bases match TRBD1. Per germline, CDR1 SGHRS and CDR2 YFSETQ. There are 16 residues in the CDR3. J gave up 4 bases and V 5 bases, and 12 bases lay outside the gene matches. CDR3 nucleotide sequence: TGCGCCAGCAGTCTGAGACAGGGAGCACTTTACAATGAGCAGTTCTTC. Translation: CASSLRQGALYNEQFF. The full variable domain, rest sourced from reference TRBV5-1 and TRBJ2-1, is KAGVTQTPRYLIKTRGQQVTLSCSPISGHRSVSWYQQTPGQGLQFLFEYFSETQRNKGNFPGRFSGRQFSNSRSEMNVSTLELGDSALYLCASSLRQGALYNEQFFGPGTRLTVL.

The chain has TRBV5-1 and TRBJ2-3; 7 nucleotides line up with TRBD1. Germline V lookup: CDR1 SGHRS, CDR2 YFSETQ. This CDR3 contains 16 residues. The junction had 8 bases not matched to a gene; V was cut back by 4 bases and J by 0 bases. The CDR3, as DNA: TGCGCCAGCAGCCAGATGACAGGGTCTAGCACAGATACGCAGTATTTT. It encodes CASSQMTGSSTDTQYF.

This chain uses TRBV6-2 or TRBV6-3 with TRBJ1-5; D is possibly TRBD1 (5 bases). Trimming took off 3 bases at V and 9 bases at J, with 18 bases between the two ends. The V gene's germline CDR1 is MNHEY and CDR2 SVGEGT. CDR3 length: 15 residues. The CDR3 DNA reads as TGTGCCAGCAGTTATCAGGCCGGGGCGAAGGGGCCCCAGCATTTT. Its protein product is CASSYQAGAKGPQHF.

The V and J genes are TRBV2 and TRBJ2-5; 8 nucleotides agree with TRBD2. Per the germline V gene, CDR1 is SNHLY and CDR2 is FYNNEI. The trim removed 7 bases at V and 4 bases at J, leaving 2 bases unmatched. The CDR3 loop spans 12 amino acids. CDR3 coding DNA: TGTGCCAGCAAGAGCGGGGGAGAGACCCAGTACTTC. It translates to CASKSGGETQYF.

The genes are TRBV27 and TRBJ1-2; 8 positions agree with TRBD1. Germline loops: CDR1 MNHEY, CDR2 SMNVEV (reference sequence). The V gene end was trimmed by 6 bases and the J gene end by 5 bases; junction bases not matched to a gene: 8. This CDR3 spans 14 amino acids. CDR3 amino acids: CASRDRAWVYGYTF. Written as DNA, the CDR3 is TGTGCCAGCAGGGACAGGGCTTGGGTATATGGCTACACCTTC.

The gene calls are TRBV5-5 and TRBJ2-2; 10 nucleotides line up with TRBD2. The CDR3 covers 17 residues. The trim removed 2 bases at V and 4 bases at J, leaving 8 bases unmatched. CDR1 is SGHKS, CDR2 YYEKEE, per germline (reference sequence). CDR3 sequence reads: CASSLAGGVFSTGELFF. The CDR3 region has the DNA TGTGCCAGCAGCTTAGCGGGAGGGGTGTTTAGCACCGGGGAGCTGTTTTTT.

This clone was seen just once. The chain uses TRBV28 and TRBJ2-3, with D unresolved. V was pared by 1 base and J by 2 bases, with 13 bases between. Germline lookup yields CDR1 MDHEN and CDR2 SYDVKM. The CDR3 runs 16 residues. Here the CDR3 DNA reads TGTGCCAGCAGTTTATTGGGCAGCACCGACACAGATACGCAGTATTTT. Its translation: CASSLLGSTDTDTQYF.

The chain joins TRBV7-2 to TRBJ2-4; the D gene is possibly TRBD1 (5 bases). The CDR3 loop spans 16 amino acids. Germline V CDR1 and CDR2: SGHTA, FQGNSA. With 2 bases removed from V and 3 bases from J, the gap between germline ends came to 14 bases. The CDR3 DNA reads TGTGCCAGCAGCTTACAGGGCAGGAATGTCAAAAACATTCAGTACTTC. Its protein is CASSLQGRNVKNIQYF.

The CDR3 here is CASSGTINEQFF. CDR3 in DNA: TGTGCCAGCAGCGGGACCATCAATGAGCAGTTCTTC. The J gene is TRBJ2-1, the V gene TRBV3-1 (or the pseudogene TRBV3-2); the D call may be TRBD1 or TRBD2 (5 bases each). CDR3 length: 12 residues. Germline V lookup: CDR1 LGHDT, CDR2 YNNKEL (reference sequence). V shed 5 bases and J shed 6 bases, with 8 bases lying between them.

The J gene is TRBJ2-1, the V gene TRBV5-4; D unresolved. Germline V lookup: CDR1 SGHNT, CDR2 YYREEE (reference sequence). CDR3 size: 15 residues. Trimming took 0 bases from V and 2 from J, leaving 9 bases between them. The chain's CDR3 is CASSLGAGPYNEQFF. The CDR3 bases are TGTGCCAGCAGCTTGGGGGCAGGACCCTACAATGAGCAGTTCTTC.

This sequence joins TRBV6-2 or TRBV6-3 and TRBJ2-7; TRBD1 aligns across 9 bases. The CDR3 length is 16 residues. Per the germline V gene, CDR1 is MNHEY and CDR2 is SVGEGT. Losses at the gene ends were 4 bases for V and 5 bases for J; bases not matched to a gene: 12. CDR3 nucleotides: TGTGCCAGCAGTTCTCGCCCCGGACAGGGGAGGCACGAGCAGTACGTC. It translates to CASSSRPGQGRHEQYV.

This chain uses TRBV2 with TRBJ1-5; D ambiguous. Germline V gene lookup returns CDR1 SNHLY and CDR2 FYNNEI. CDR3 size: 14 residues. The V and J ends lost 10 bases and 2 bases respectively, with 15 bases between them. The CDR3 region is CATLVDPGNQPQHF. In nucleotides, the CDR3 is TGTGCCACCCTGGTAGATCCCGGCAATCAGCCCCAGCATTTT. Together with reference TRBV2 and TRBJ1-5, the CDR3 gives the full variable domain: EPEVTQTPSHQVTQMGQEVILRCVPISNHLYFYWYRQILGQKVEFLVSFYNNEISEKSEIFDDQFSVERPDGSNFTLKIRSTKLEDSAMYFCATLVDPGNQPQHFGDGTRLSIL.

The rearrangement uses TRBV3-1 (or the pseudogene TRBV3-2) and TRBJ2-1; D perhaps matches TRBD1 (5 bases). V gave up 0 bases and J gave up 8 bases, with 17 bases separating them. The CDR3 covers 16 residues. The germline V gene has CDR1 LGHDT and CDR2 YNNKEL (reference sequence). The CDR3 DNA follows: TGTGCCAGCAGCCAAGAAGTTTTGGCAGGGCGCGATGAGCAGTTCTTC. Protein: CASSQEVLAGRDEQFF.

The table lists this clone with a few counts. The chain links TRBV20-1 to TRBJ2-7, with TRBD2 as a possible D gene (5 bases). Germline V gives CDR1 DFQATT, CDR2 SNEGSKA (reference sequence). Trimming removed 7 bases from V and 4 bases from J, with 11 bases in between. The CDR3 runs 11 residues. In DNA form, the CDR3 reads TGCAGTGGAGGACTGTTATACGAGCAGTACTTC. This translates into CSGGLLYEQYF.

This clone has a single count. The V call is TRBV2, the J call TRBJ2-7; 10 nucleotides agree with TRBD1. Germline CDR1 and CDR2: SNHLY and FYNNEI. Trimming took 6 bases from V and 2 from J; bases not matched to a gene: 13. The length of the CDR3 is 17 residues. Written as DNA, the CDR3 is TGTGCCAGCAGCGGAGTCGGGACAGGGGATCATCCCTACGAGCAGTACTTC. The encoded protein is CASSGVGTGDHPYEQYF.

The chain links TRBV27 to TRBJ2-7; D is undetermined. V was trimmed by 6 bases and J by 6 bases, leaving 21 bases between them. CDR1 is MNHEY and CDR2 is SMNVEV in the germline V gene (reference sequence). The CDR3 spans 15 residues. CDR3 amino acids: CASSSLDGEAVEQYF. The CDR3 nucleotides are TGTGCCAGCAGCTCCCTGGACGGCGAGGCGGTCGAGCAGTACTTC.

This sequence joins TRBV25-1 and TRBJ2-3, with a weak D call TRBD1 (6 bases). Germline V gene sequence: CDR1 MGHDK, CDR2 SYGVNS. V lost 1 base to trimming and J lost 1 base, with 9 bases between them. The CDR3 has 15 residues. This chain's CDR3 is CASSEFRGGTDTQYF. The CDR3 DNA is TGTGCCAGCAGTGAATTCAGGGGTGGCACAGATACGCAGTATTTT.

In this sample, this clone turned up a few times. The J gene is TRBJ2-5, the V gene TRBV9, with TRBD1 identical over 10 bases. With V trimmed by 3 bases and J by 4 bases, 6 bases remained unmatched. Germline lookup yields CDR1 SGDLS and CDR2 YYNGEE. This CDR3 has 15 amino acids. DNA for the CDR3: TGTGCCAGCAGCGAGAGGGGACAGGGGCCAGAGACCCAGTACTTC. Translating gives CASSERGQGPETQYF.